Below, 29 T cell receptor beta chains from the same sample are listed, as sequenced in a study of blood T cell repertoires in COVID-19. The method was immunoSEQ multiplex PCR; TCRdb's version includes in-frame clones alone and lacks a portion of them. This sample carries 240,000 or so clones, roughly 86% of them seen once, and the ten largest clones take about 0.8%. The sample taken for sequencing was peripheral blood. Receptor source: a woman aged 30 to 39 with acute or convalescent COVID-19.

The chain joins TRBV6-5 to TRBJ2-1, with D possibly TRBD2 on 6 matching bases. The germline V gene encodes CDR1 MNHEY and CDR2 SVGAGI. V gave up 5 bases and J gave up 1 base, with 12 bases separating them. The CDR3 runs to 15 residues. This chain's CDR3 is CASSQLALSYNEQFF. The CDR3 DNA reads as TGTGCCAGCAGTCAACTAGCTCTGTCCTACAATGAGCAGTTCTTC.

The chain links TRBV6-5 to TRBJ2-7; D not certain. V shed 0 bases and J shed 3 bases, with 12 bases lying between them. CDR1 and CDR2 from the germline V gene are MNHEY and SVGAGI. The CDR3 extends over 15 amino acids. CDR3 sequence: CASSYSSPGYYEQYF. CDR3 sequence (DNA): TGTGCCAGCAGTTACTCCAGCCCCGGGTACTACGAGCAGTACTTC.

The rearrangement uses TRBV3-1 (or the pseudogene TRBV3-2) and TRBJ2-3; TRBD1 agrees at 9 bases. Unmatched junction bases numbered 1, after V lost 4 bases and J lost 2 bases. The CDR3 covers 14 residues. Germline lookup yields CDR1 LGHDT and CDR2 YNNKEL (reference sequence). The CDR3 loop reads CASSRDRATDTQYF. CDR3 DNA: TGTGCCAGCAGCCGGGACAGGGCCACAGATACGCAGTATTTT.

The rearrangement uses TRBV12-5 and TRBJ1-3; weak D call: TRBD1 (6 bases). The CDR3 sequence is 17 residues long. Per the germline V gene, CDR1 is LGHNT and CDR2 is FRNRAP. The ends were cut back, 7 bases at V and 4 bases at J, with 23 bases in the middle. Written as DNA, the CDR3 is TGTGCTAGTGTCCCCTCCCTGACAGGCCAGCCCGGAAACACCATATATTTT. Translated, it gives CASVPSLTGQPGNTIYF.

This chain connects TRBV6-5 to TRBJ1-4, with D perhaps TRBD1 (5 bases). Germline CDR1 reads MNHEY; CDR2 reads SVGAGI. V was pared by 6 bases and J by 6 bases, with 17 bases between. The CDR3 totals 15 residues. CDR3 DNA: TGTGCCAGCAGGATCGGTGGCCAGGGATATGAAAAACTGTTTTTT. This encodes CASRIGGQGYEKLFF.

The table lists this clone with a count of one. CDR3 amino acids: CASPFRGANSGNTIYF. For the CDR3, the DNA is TGTGCCAGCCCCTTCCGGGGGGCGAACTCTGGAAACACCATATATTTT. The rearrangement joins TRBV27 to TRBJ1-3, with a possible D match to TRBD1 (6 bases). The germline gives CDR1 MNHEY, CDR2 SMNVEV (reference sequence). The CDR3 covers 16 residues. V shed 8 bases and J shed 0 bases, with 17 bases lying between them.

The chain carries TRBV6-6 and TRBJ2-3; 7 bases align to TRBD2. The CDR3 has 15 amino acids. The V gene end was trimmed by 7 bases and the J gene end by 1 base; junction bases not matched to a gene: 8. CDR1 MNHNY and CDR2 SVGAGI come from the germline V gene (reference sequence). DNA of the CDR3: TGTGCCAGCACCCCTCGCGGGAGCGGCACAGATACGCAGTATTTT. It is translated as CASTPRGSGTDTQYF.

The chain employs TRBV10-1 and TRBJ2-7, with no clear D. The V end was cut by 7 bases, the J end by 3 bases, with 19 bases between. Germline V gene sequence: CDR1 WNHNN, CDR2 SYGVQD (reference sequence). The CDR3 is made up of 15 amino acids. Here the CDR3 reads CASKPSPLEFYEQYF. DNA for the CDR3: TGCGCCAGCAAACCTTCACCTCTAGAATTCTACGAGCAGTACTTC.

The rearrangement joins TRBV7-9 to TRBJ2-1; TRBD2 aligns across 7 bases. Trimming cost V 8 bases and J 4 bases; bases outside gene matches: 11. Per the germline V gene, CDR1 is SEHNR and CDR2 is FQNEAQ (reference sequence). This CDR3 comprises 15 residues. CDR3 in amino acids: CASLVAGDFYNEQFF. For the CDR3, the DNA is TGTGCCAGCCTCGTTGCGGGAGATTTTTACAATGAGCAGTTCTTC.

The chain combines TRBV5-6 with TRBJ2-2; D may be TRBD2 (5 bases). Germline CDR1 reads SGHDT; CDR2 reads YYEEEE. The CDR3 consists of 15 residues. Trimming stripped 3 bases from V and 3 bases from J, with 12 bases between. The CDR3 is CASSSTDYYTGELFF. Written as DNA, the CDR3 is TGTGCCAGCAGCTCCACCGACTACTACACCGGGGAGCTGTTTTTT.

The chain has TRBV7-6 and TRBJ2-2; D possibly corresponds to TRBD2 (5 bases). This CDR3 has 15 residues. V was shortened by 5 bases and J by 5 bases, with 15 bases between the two germline ends. CDR1 SGHVS and CDR2 FNYEAQ come from the germline V gene. The DNA for the CDR3 is TGTGCCAGCAGCCCCCCGGGGATGGGAACCGGGGAGCTGTTTTTT. Its translation: CASSPPGMGTGELFF. Drawing the rest from reference TRBV7-6 and TRBJ2-2, the complete variable domain is GAGVSQSPRYKVTKRGQDVALRCDPISGHVSLYWYRQALGQGPEFLTYFNYEAQQDKSGLPNDRFSAERPEGSISTLTIQRTEQRDSAMYRCASSPPGMGTGELFFGEGSRLTVL.

The chain combines TRBV7-2 with TRBJ2-7; 12 bases map to TRBD2. The CDR3 length is 18 residues. In germline, CDR1 is SGHTA, CDR2 FQGNSA. Losses at the gene ends were 2 bases for V and 5 bases for J; bases not matched to a gene: 13. The CDR3 coding sequence is TGTGCCAGCAGCTTAAGGCTAGCGGGAGGGGGGGGCCTCCACGAGCAGTACTTC. The encoded protein is CASSLRLAGGGGLHEQYF.

The chain employs TRBV9 and TRBJ1-3; tentatively, D is TRBD1 (5 bases). The germline CDR1 and CDR2 sequences are SGDLS and YYNGEE. The ends were cut back, 3 bases at V and 7 bases at J, with 20 bases in the middle. This CDR3 has 16 amino acids. The CDR3 DNA reads TGTGCCAGCAGCGCAAACGTGGGGACTCCCGCGAACACCATATATTTT. As protein: CASSANVGTPANTIYF. The variable domain in full, with the rest retrieved from reference TRBV9 and TRBJ1-3, is DSGVTQTPKHLITATGQRVTLRCSPRSGDLSVYWYQQSLDQGLQFLIQYYNGEERAKGNILERFSAQQFPDLHSELNLSSLELGDSALYFCASSANVGTPANTIYFGEGSWLTVV.

This clone turned up a few times. The chain joins TRBV5-5 to TRBJ1-1; tentatively, D is TRBD1 (6 bases). The CDR3 extends over 14 amino acids. Germline lookup yields CDR1 SGHKS and CDR2 YYEKEE (reference sequence). Deletions cut 1 base from V and 3 bases from J, with 10 bases between. Here the CDR3 reads CASSLWEGDTEAFF. CDR3 DNA: TGTGCCAGCAGCTTGTGGGAGGGGGACACTGAAGCTTTCTTT.

This chain uses TRBV7-2 with TRBJ2-5, with TRBD2 identical over 7 bases. CDR1 is SGHTA, CDR2 FQGNSA, per germline. CDR3 length: 13 residues. After removal of 5 bases from V and 7 bases from J, the junction contained 7 bases not matched to a gene. The DNA for the CDR3 is TGTGCCAGCAGCCCGACTAGCTGGGTGACCCAGTACTTC. It translates to CASSPTSWVTQYF.

In this sample, this clone turned up once. The chain recombines TRBV25-1 with TRBJ2-7; TRBD2 matches at 8 bases. The CDR3 is made up of 16 amino acids. The germline V gene has CDR1 MGHDK and CDR2 SYGVNS. The trim removed 2 bases at V and 7 bases at J, leaving 13 bases unmatched. The DNA of the CDR3 is TGTGCCAGCAGTGAAAGGCGGGGGGACACGCCCTTTGAGCAGTACTTC. This sequence encodes CASSERRGDTPFEQYF.

The chain recombines TRBV5-1 with TRBJ2-7, with 11 bases identical to TRBD2. CDR1 and CDR2 (germline): SGHRS, YFSETQ. V was clipped by 3 bases and J by 0 bases; unmatched bases: 11. The CDR3 is 18 residues long. CDR3 sequence: CASSSGTSGPLSSYEQYF. Here the CDR3 DNA reads TGCGCCAGCAGCTCGGGGACTAGCGGCCCTTTAAGCTCCTACGAGCAGTACTTC.

This chain uses TRBV5-6 with TRBJ2-2, with 7 bases that match TRBD1. CDR3 length: 15 residues. V trimming: 3 bases; J trimming: 4 bases; junction bases outside the gene matches: 6. CDR1 and CDR2 from the germline V gene are SGHDT and YYEEEE. CDR3 loop: CASSSGDRITGELFF. CDR3 bases: TGTGCCAGCAGCTCTGGGGACAGAATCACCGGGGAGCTGTTTTTT.

The rearrangement joins TRBV5-1 to TRBJ2-1, with D tentatively TRBD2 (5 bases). Germline loops: CDR1 SGHRS, CDR2 YFSETQ. Between the trimmed V and J ends, which lost 4 bases and 4 bases, there was a span of 15 bases. CDR3 length equals 15 residues. In DNA form, the CDR3 reads TGCGCCAGCAGCCCCGAGGTCCAGCGGTACAATGAGCAGTTCTTC. The encoded protein is CASSPEVQRYNEQFF.

This clone was seen more than once but under ten times. V and J are TRBV9 and TRBJ2-1; 8 nucleotides match TRBD2. The CDR3 sequence is 14 residues long. V lost 2 bases and J lost 4; bases outside the gene matches: 2. CDR1 and CDR2 (germline): SGDLS, YYNGEE. The CDR3 sequence is CASSVSGGYNEQFF. The CDR3 DNA follows: TGTGCCAGCAGCGTGAGCGGGGGATACAATGAGCAGTTCTTC.

CDR3: CASSASGTHSYNEQFF. CDR3 coding DNA: TGTGCCAGCAGCGCCTCCGGGACACACTCCTACAATGAGCAGTTCTTC. This chain joins TRBV9 and TRBJ2-1, with D maybe TRBD1 (6 bases). Germline V CDR1 and CDR2: SGDLS, YYNGEE. The V gene lost 3 bases and the J gene lost 0 bases, with 13 bases spanning the gap. The CDR3 covers 16 residues.

There are a few counts of this clone. The CDR3 is CATTRPGLAGNEQFF. CDR3 DNA sequence: TGTGCCACCACCCGACCGGGACTAGCGGGGAATGAGCAGTTCTTC. The chain combines TRBV15 with TRBJ2-1; TRBD2 agrees at 13 bases. V trimming: 7 bases; J trimming: 7 bases; junction bases outside the gene matches: 7. This CDR3 spans 15 amino acids. From germline, CDR1 is LNHNV and CDR2 YYDKDF (reference sequence). Based on the CDR3 plus reference TRBV15 and TRBJ2-1, the full variable domain is DAMVIQNPRYQVTQFGKPVTLSCSQTLNHNVMYWYQQKSSQAPKLLFHYYDKDFNNEADTPDNFQSRRPNTSFCFLDIRSPGLGDTAMYLCATTRPGLAGNEQFFGPGTRLTVL.

The V gene is TRBV4-1, the J gene TRBJ2-6; D possibly corresponds to TRBD1 (6 bases). V was pared by 2 bases and J by 4 bases, with 15 bases between. Germline V lookup: CDR1 MGHRA, CDR2 YSYEKL. The CDR3 totals 17 residues. The CDR3 protein is CASSQFLSGVGANVLTF. DNA of the CDR3: TGCGCCAGCAGCCAATTTTTGTCAGGGGTCGGGGCCAACGTCCTGACTTTC.

This chain uses TRBV10-3 with TRBJ1-6; no clear D gene. Germline V gene lookup returns CDR1 ENHRY and CDR2 SYGVKD. Deletions cut 2 bases from V and 7 bases from J, with 12 bases between. The CDR3 spans 15 residues. The CDR3 sequence is CAISEGEVSNSPLHF. In DNA, the CDR3 is TGTGCCATCAGTGAGGGGGAGGTGTCAAATTCACCCCTCCACTTT.

V is TRBV12-5 and J is TRBJ2-3, with a weak D call TRBD1 (6 bases). The CDR3 has 14 amino acids. The V end was cut by 1 base, the J end by 5 bases, with 10 bases between. The germline V gene has CDR1 LGHNT and CDR2 FRNRAP. CDR3 region: CASGLGTGRDTQYF. The DNA of the CDR3 is TGTGCTAGTGGTTTGGGAACAGGGAGAGATACGCAGTATTTT.

The CDR3 DNA follows: TGTGCCAGCAGCCACCCTCCGGGTGAGCAGTTCTTC. Amino acids: CASSHPPGEQFF. This rearrangement joins TRBV9 to TRBJ2-1, with unresolved D. V was shortened by 4 bases and J by 9 bases, with 11 bases between the two germline ends. The CDR3 covers 12 residues. CDR1 is SGDLS, CDR2 YYNGEE, per germline. The full variable domain, completed using reference TRBV9 and TRBJ2-1, is DSGVTQTPKHLITATGQRVTLRCSPRSGDLSVYWYQQSLDQGLQFLIQYYNGEERAKGNILERFSAQQFPDLHSELNLSSLELGDSALYFCASSHPPGEQFFGPGTRLTVL.

The chain employs TRBV24-1 and TRBJ2-1; 9 bases fit TRBD1. Trimming removed 4 bases from V and 8 bases from J; junction bases left unmatched: 8. The germline V gene encodes CDR1 KGHDR and CDR2 SFDVKD. The CDR3 length is 15 residues. CDR3: CATSEPGQGVYEQFF. The CDR3 DNA is TGTGCCACCAGTGAACCGGGACAGGGAGTTTATGAGCAGTTCTTC.

The chain uses TRBV5-6 and TRBJ1-3; 10 positions match TRBD1. CDR3 length equals 19 residues. Germline V gives CDR1 SGHDT, CDR2 YYEEEE. V dropped 0 bases and J dropped 2; count of bases not matched to a gene: 11. CDR3 nucleotides: TGTGCCAGCAGCTTGGCCTTAATGACAGGGGGCGTCGCTGGAAACACCATATATTTT. Translation: CASSLALMTGGVAGNTIYF.

The rearrangement joins TRBV13 to TRBJ2-7; 7 nucleotides align to TRBD2. Looked up from germline, CDR1 is PRHDT and CDR2 is FYEKMQ (reference sequence). V lost 0 bases and J lost 5; bases outside the gene matches: 4. This CDR3 is built from 14 residues. In nucleotides, the CDR3 is TGTGCCAGCAGCTTAGGGGCTAGCGGTCACGAGCAGTACTTC. Its protein is CASSLGASGHEQYF.